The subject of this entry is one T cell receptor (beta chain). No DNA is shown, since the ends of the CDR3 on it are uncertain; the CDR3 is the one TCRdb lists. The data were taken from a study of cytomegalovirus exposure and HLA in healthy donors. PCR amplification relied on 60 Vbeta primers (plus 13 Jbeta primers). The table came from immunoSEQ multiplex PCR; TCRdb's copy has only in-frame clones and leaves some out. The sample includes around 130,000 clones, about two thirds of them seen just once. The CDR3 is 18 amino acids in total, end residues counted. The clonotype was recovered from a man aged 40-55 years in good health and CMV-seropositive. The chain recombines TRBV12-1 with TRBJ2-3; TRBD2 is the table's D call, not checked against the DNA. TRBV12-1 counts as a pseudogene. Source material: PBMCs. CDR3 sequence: CASSFASGTSVRTDTQYF.